Detailed here is one TCR beta chain. Measured with immunoSEQ multiplex PCR; TCRdb has only the in-frame clones, and not every one. This sample yields 35,000 to 55,000 clones, of which more than 70% are seen a single time; roughly a tenth belongs to the top ten. This sample stems from a study of control samples from healthy donors and cancer patients. CDR3 size: 16 residues. Germline loops: CDR1 SGDLS, CDR2 YYNGEE. V was clipped by 3 bases and J by 4 bases, with 17 bases between them. This TCR derives from a woman in her fifties or sixties with lung cancer. Sequenced material: PBMCs. The rearrangement uses TRBV9 and TRBJ2-1; maybe TRBD2 (6 bases). In DNA form, the CDR3 reads TGTGCCAGCAGCGCACCTACAAGCGGGCGATACAATGAGCAGTTCTTC. Translated: CASSAPTSGRYNEQFF. The complete variable domain, with remaining parts taken from reference TRBV9 and TRBJ2-1, reads DSGVTQTPKHLITATGQRVTLRCSPRSGDLSVYWYQQSLDQGLQFLIQYYNGEERAKGNILERFSAQQFPDLHSELNLSSLELGDSALYFCASSAPTSGRYNEQFFGPGTRLTVL.